The T cell receptor (beta chain) described here comes from a study of response to subunit inactivated influenza vaccine. Trimming at V came to 5 bases and at J to 5 bases, leaving 11 bases not matched to a gene. This CDR3 contains 16 residues. Germline-derived CDR1 and CDR2 are MGHDK and SYGVNS. Using its own MiXCR run on the RT-PCR reads, TCRdb lists one record per CDR3 protein. The sample lists about 570,000 distinct CDR3 sequences, around 11% occurring once. Another study also made use of these data, one on T cells expressing NK-cell markers. From that second work: TCR beta libraries carry UMIs added by 5'RACE template switching. Repertoires of TCR beta were obtained from T cells sorted as CD3+CD56+NKG2C+, CD3+CD56+NKG2C- and CD3+CD56-NKG2C+.

The sequence was obtained from a man aged 50-59 years who received an inactivated influenza vaccine. The chain uses TRBV25-1 and TRBJ2-5; 10 bases align to TRBD2. The sample was PBMCs from blood, taken on the day of vaccination. This chain's CDR3 is CASSPGRLAGVETQYF. The CDR3 DNA reads as TGTGCCAGCAGTCCCGGCAGGCTAGCGGGAGTGGAGACCCAGTACTTC.